A selection of T cell receptor beta chains follows, all from one sample in a study of cytomegalovirus exposure and HLA in healthy donors. Measured with immunoSEQ multiplex PCR; TCRdb has only the in-frame clones, and not every one. The table has approximately 170,000 clones, more than 70% seen once. The sequenced material came from PBMCs. These receptors originate from a girl aged 10 to 17 in good health and CMV-seronegative. The CDR3 runs from the conserved cysteine through the conserved F or W. Rows give clone size only sometimes, using once, few, many, or a class for an expanded clone.

>few|TRBJ2-5|TRBV6-1
CASTGLTKRTQYF
>.|TRBJ2-3|TRBV11-2
CASAQGGTDTQYF
>.|TRBJ2-7|TRBV7-9
CASSLLIGTGGVEQYF
>.|TRBJ2-1|TRBV11-2
CASSFLIRGSSYNEQFF
>.|TRBJ2-1|TRBV15
CATKDERGRNEQFF
>.|TRBJ1-2|TRBV13
CASSSDRTNYGYTF
>.|TRBJ2-7|TRBV2
CASSAGGATYEQYF
>.|TRBJ2-5|TRBV2
CASRPPGQGTPQETQYF
>few|TRBJ1-4|TRBV28
CASRLLNEKLFF
>.|TRBJ2-5|TRBV19
CASSGRVGETQYF
>.|TRBJ2-7|TRBV6-1
CASRRGLSNYEQYF
>few|TRBJ2-7|TRBV11-2
CASSFRSAGGEQYF
>.|TRBJ1-1|TRBV7-9
CASSNRARGSTEAFF
>.|TRBJ1-4|TRBV30
CAWSGSSNEKLFF
>.|TRBJ1-2|TRBV6-5
CASSQGLYGYTF
>.|TRBJ1-2|TRBV21-1
CASSKRAGGGYTF
>.|TRBJ2-7|TRBV29-1
CSALGTGISYEQYF